This T cell receptor (beta chain) was found in a study of tumor-infiltrating lymphocytes in primary liver carcinoma. Synthesis of TCR beta cDNA was carried out from about 0.55 ug total RNA with a constant-region primer. Amplification in three nested multiplex PCR rounds with slightly modified ARM-PCR gave rise to TCR beta libraries. With TRBV1-TRBV30 forward primers and a C-beta reverse primer, the first two PCR rounds were run for approximately 10 cycles each. In TCRdb, the multiplex PCR reads were re-called with MiXCR into one record per CDR3 protein. The table includes about 41,000 distinct CDR3 sequences, 73% detected once. To note about this clonotype: The junction and the germline gene differ at one end; a read error may be behind it.

Co-extraction of RNA and DNA was performed on roughly 20-31 mg of unsorted bulk tissue. Infection with HBV was chronic in patients; they were treatment-naive. This CDR3 is built from 13 residues. The germline V gene has CDR1 MNHEY and CDR2 SVGAGI. This TCR was recovered from a man aged 35 to 55 with primary liver carcinoma and hepatitis B virus infection. The genes are TRBV6-5 and TRBJ2-1; D is possibly TRBD2 (6 bases). Sequencing was performed on liver tumor tissue from sampling region 2. This sample's subset: tumor region T2, inferior pole. CDR3 amino acids: CASSDGGRNEQFF. CDR3 coding DNA: TGTGCCAGCAGTGATGGGGGGAGGAATGAACAGTTCTTC.